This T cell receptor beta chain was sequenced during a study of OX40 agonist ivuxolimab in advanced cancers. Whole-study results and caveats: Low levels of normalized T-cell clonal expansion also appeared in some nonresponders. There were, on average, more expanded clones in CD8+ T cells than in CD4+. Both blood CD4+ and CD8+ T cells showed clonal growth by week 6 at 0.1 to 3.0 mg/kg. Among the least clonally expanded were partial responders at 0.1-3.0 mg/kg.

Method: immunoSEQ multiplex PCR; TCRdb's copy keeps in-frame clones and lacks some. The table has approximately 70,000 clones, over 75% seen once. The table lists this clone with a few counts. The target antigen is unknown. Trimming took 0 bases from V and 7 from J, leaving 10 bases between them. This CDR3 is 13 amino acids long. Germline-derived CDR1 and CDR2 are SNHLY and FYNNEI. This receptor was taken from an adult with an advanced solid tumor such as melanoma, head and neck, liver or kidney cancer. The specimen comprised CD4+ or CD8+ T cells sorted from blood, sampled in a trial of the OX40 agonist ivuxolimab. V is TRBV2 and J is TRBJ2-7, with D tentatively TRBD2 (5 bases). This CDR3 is CASSEALGVEQYF. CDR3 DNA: TGTGCCAGCAGTGAAGCGCTCGGGGTAGAGCAGTACTTC.